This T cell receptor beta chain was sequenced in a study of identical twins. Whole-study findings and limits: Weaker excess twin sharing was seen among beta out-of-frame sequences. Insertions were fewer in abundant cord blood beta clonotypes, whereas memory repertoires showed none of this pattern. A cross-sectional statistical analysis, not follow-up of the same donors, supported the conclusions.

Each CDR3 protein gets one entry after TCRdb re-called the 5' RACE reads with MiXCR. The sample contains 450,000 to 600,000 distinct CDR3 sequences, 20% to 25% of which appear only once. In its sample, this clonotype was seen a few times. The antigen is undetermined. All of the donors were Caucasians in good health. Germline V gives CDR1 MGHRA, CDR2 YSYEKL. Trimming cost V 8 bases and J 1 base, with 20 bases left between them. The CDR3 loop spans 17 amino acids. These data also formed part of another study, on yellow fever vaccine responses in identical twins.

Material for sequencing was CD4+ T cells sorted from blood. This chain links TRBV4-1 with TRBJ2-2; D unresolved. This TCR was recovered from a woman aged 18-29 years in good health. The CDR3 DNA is TGCGCCAGCGCGGATTCGACCGATATATTGAACACCGGGGAGCTGTTTTTT. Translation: CASADSTDILNTGELFF.